The 18 T cell receptor beta chains given below trace back to one sample, sequenced in a study of OX40 agonist ivuxolimab in advanced cancers. Data came from immunoSEQ multiplex PCR; TCRdb stores just in-frame clones and leaves some out. The data show roughly 83,000 clones, 91% seen once. The sequenced sample was CD4+ or CD8+ T cells sorted from blood, obtained in a trial of the OX40 agonist ivuxolimab. The receptors were gathered from an adult with an advanced solid tumor such as melanoma, head and neck, liver or kidney cancer.

V usage is TRBV6-6 and J usage is TRBJ2-7; no reliable D call. Germline values: CDR1 MNHNY, CDR2 SVGAGI (reference sequence). CDR3 size: 14 residues. Trimming removed 3 bases from V and 5 bases from J, with 14 bases in between. CDR3 loop: CASSYSSVGDEQYV. For the CDR3, the DNA is TGTGCCAGCAGTTATTCTTCAGTCGGAGACGAGCAGTACGTC.

This chain connects TRBV11-2 to TRBJ2-5; the D gene is possibly TRBD2 (5 bases). The V end lost 5 bases, the J end lost 5 bases, and 12 bases lay between the germline ends. The length of the CDR3 is 13 residues. Germline lookup yields CDR1 SGHAT and CDR2 FQNNGV. The CDR3 reads CASSPPASETQYF. DNA for the CDR3: TGTGCCAGCAGCCCCCCGGCTAGCGAGACCCAGTACTTC.

The J gene is TRBJ1-6, the V gene TRBV15; perhaps TRBD1 as D (5 bases). Germline V gene sequence: CDR1 LNHNV, CDR2 YYDKDF (reference sequence). V lost 5 bases and J lost 9, with 14 bases in between. The CDR3 sequence is 14 residues long. Here the CDR3 DNA reads TGTGCCACCAGCGGGTCAGGGTCCGTTTCACCCCTCCACTTT. It is translated as CATSGSGSVSPLHF. Full variable domain (rest looked up from reference TRBV15 and TRBJ1-6): DAMVIQNPRYQVTQFGKPVTLSCSQTLNHNVMYWYQQKSSQAPKLLFHYYDKDFNNEADTPDNFQSRRPNTSFCFLDIRSPGLGDTAMYLCATSGSGSVSPLHFGNGTRLTVT.

This clone was seen a single time. The chain uses TRBV29-1 and TRBJ2-2, with D uncertain. There are 13 residues in the CDR3. Trimming pared 5 bases from V and 2 bases from J, leaving 9 bases between. Germline CDR1 SQVTM, CDR2 ANQGSEA. CDR3 in DNA: TGCAGCGTTCTTCGGCCTAACACCGGGGAGCTGTTTTTT. Translation: CSVLRPNTGELFF.

As for this clone: In the same sample, other DNA sequences code for this CDR3. The DNA of the CDR3 is TGTGCCAGCGGTATACAACAGGGGATAGCTGAAGCTTTCTTT. Residues: CASGIQQGIAEAFF. This chain uses TRBV28 with TRBJ1-1; 7 bases line up with TRBD1. Germline-derived CDR1 and CDR2 are MDHEN and SYDVKM. Trimming at V came to 8 bases and at J to 6 bases, leaving 12 bases not matched to a gene. CDR3 length: 14 amino acids.

V usage is TRBV5-8 and J usage is TRBJ2-1; TRBD1 aligns across 11 bases. The germline CDR1 and CDR2 sequences are SGHTS and YDEGEE. The CDR3 loop spans 15 amino acids. V lost 4 bases to trimming and J lost 7 bases; unmatched junction nucleotides: 7. CDR3 in DNA: TGTGCCAGCAGCCCTGGACAGGGGGCGGTAAATGAGCAGTTCTTC. Its translation: CASSPGQGAVNEQFF.

The V call is TRBV5-8, the J call TRBJ1-5; no clear D. This CDR3 is 14 amino acids long. Germline V CDR1 and CDR2: SGHTS, YDEGEE. Trimming stripped 1 base from V and 3 bases from J, with 8 bases between. The CDR3 here is CASSLIGINQPQHF. CDR3 nucleotides: TGTGCCAGCAGCTTGATCGGCATCAATCAGCCCCAGCATTTT.

CDR3 in amino acids: CASSLDLGRASETQYF. DNA of the CDR3: TGTGCCAGCAGCTTAGATCTCGGGAGGGCCTCAGAGACCCAGTACTTC. The chain uses TRBV11-2 and TRBJ2-5, with 8 nucleotides matching TRBD2. There are 16 residues in the CDR3. Germline V gives CDR1 SGHAT, CDR2 FQNNGV. V shed 0 bases, J shed 4 bases, and the junction held 7 bases outside the gene matches. The full variable domain, its missing parts supplied by reference TRBV11-2 and TRBJ2-5, is EAGVAQSPRYKIIEKRQSVAFWCNPISGHATLYWYQQILGQGPKLLIQFQNNGVVDDSQLPKDRFSAERLKGVDSTLKIQPAKLEDSAVYLCASSLDLGRASETQYFGPGTRLLVL.

The chain has TRBV7-6 and TRBJ1-5; TRBD1 matches at 9 bases. Germline CDR1 and CDR2: SGHVS and FNYEAQ. The CDR3 length is 15 residues. The ends lost 3 bases at V and 4 bases at J; junction bases unmatched: 4. The DNA for the CDR3 is TGTGCCAGCAGCTTGACAGGGGGAAGTAATCAGCCCCAGCATTTT. This encodes CASSLTGGSNQPQHF.

Regarding this clone: Other DNA sequences in this sample translate to the same CDR3. The chain is built from TRBV27 and TRBJ2-6; D gene uncertain. Germline V gives CDR1 MNHEY, CDR2 SMNVEV (reference sequence). Trimming took 4 bases from V and 0 from J, leaving 1 base between them. The CDR3 runs to 13 residues. The chain's CDR3 is CASSSSGANVLTF. In DNA form, the CDR3 reads TGTGCCAGCAGTTCCTCTGGGGCCAACGTCCTGACTTTC.

The chain carries TRBV28 and TRBJ1-4; tentative D call: TRBD1 (6 bases). The germline V and J ends were trimmed by 4 bases and 8 bases, with 11 bases remaining between them. Germline lookup yields CDR1 MDHEN and CDR2 SYDVKM. The CDR3 sequence is 13 residues long. This CDR3 is CASSWEGVEKLFF. For the CDR3, the DNA is TGTGCCAGCAGTTGGGAGGGGGTGGAAAAACTGTTTTTT.

J is TRBJ2-1 and V is TRBV4-2; D perhaps matches TRBD1 (5 bases). The CDR3 runs 19 residues. Trimming pared 1 base from V and 2 bases from J, leaving 21 bases between. Per germline, CDR1 LGHNA and CDR2 YNFKEQ. CDR3 DNA sequence: TGTGCCAGCAGCCAAGTGGGCCCGGGTTTGGGGCGGCCCTACAATGAGCAGTTCTTC. Translating it yields CASSQVGPGLGRPYNEQFF.

The V call is TRBV4-3, the J call TRBJ1-1; D is ambiguous. CDR3 size: 13 residues. Between the trimmed V and J ends, which lost 2 bases and 4 bases, there was a span of 8 bases. Germline V CDR1 and CDR2: LGHNA, YSLEER. CDR3 in DNA: TGCGCCAGCAGCCAACCGGGCGTCACTGAAGCTTTCTTT. Translating gives CASSQPGVTEAFF.

The rearrangement uses TRBV7-9 and TRBJ2-1; 9 nucleotides line up with TRBD1. The V gene end was trimmed by 11 bases and the J gene end by 10 bases; junction bases not matched to a gene: 12. From germline, CDR1 is SEHNR and CDR2 FQNEAQ (reference sequence). CDR3 length equals 13 residues. The DNA for the CDR3 is TGTGCCTGCTCGGGACAGGGAGGGTTGGAGCAGTTCTTC. It specifies CACSGQGGLEQFF.

V usage is TRBV4-3 and J usage is TRBJ1-1, with D perhaps matching TRBD1 (6 bases). The V gene lost 4 bases and the J gene lost 7 bases, with 22 bases spanning the gap. Germline V gene lookup returns CDR1 LGHNA and CDR2 YSLEER. The CDR3 is made up of 16 amino acids. The CDR3 sequence is CASSPTAPQGMGEAFF. The CDR3 DNA is TGCGCCAGCAGCCCAACCGCCCCCCAGGGGATGGGTGAAGCTTTCTTT.

This chain joins TRBV5-6 and TRBJ2-2, with a weak D call TRBD1 (6 bases). The CDR3 extends over 13 amino acids. The ends were cut back, 3 bases at V and 3 bases at J, with 6 bases in the middle. In germline, CDR1 is SGHDT, CDR2 YYEEEE. The CDR3 spells CASSWTDTGELFF. In DNA, the CDR3 is TGTGCCAGCAGCTGGACAGACACCGGGGAGCTGTTTTTT.

The CDR3 coding sequence is TGTGCCAGCAGCTTAGTCGGAAACACCATATATTTT. It encodes CASSLVGNTIYF. The chain has TRBV7-8 and TRBJ1-3; no definite D call. The CDR3 spans 12 residues. Germline-derived CDR1 and CDR2 are SGHVS and FQNEAQ. V lost 1 base to trimming and J lost 4 bases, with 2 bases between them.

The rearrangement links TRBV7-3 to TRBJ2-3; TRBD2 agrees at 11 bases. With 4 bases clipped from V and 5 bases from J, the junction kept 5 bases outside the gene matches. CDR1 and CDR2 from the germline V gene are SGHTA and FQGTGA. CDR3 length: 15 residues. The CDR3 loop is CASSSTGLAGDTQYF. CDR3 nucleotide sequence: TGTGCCAGCAGCTCGACAGGACTAGCGGGAGATACGCAGTATTTT.